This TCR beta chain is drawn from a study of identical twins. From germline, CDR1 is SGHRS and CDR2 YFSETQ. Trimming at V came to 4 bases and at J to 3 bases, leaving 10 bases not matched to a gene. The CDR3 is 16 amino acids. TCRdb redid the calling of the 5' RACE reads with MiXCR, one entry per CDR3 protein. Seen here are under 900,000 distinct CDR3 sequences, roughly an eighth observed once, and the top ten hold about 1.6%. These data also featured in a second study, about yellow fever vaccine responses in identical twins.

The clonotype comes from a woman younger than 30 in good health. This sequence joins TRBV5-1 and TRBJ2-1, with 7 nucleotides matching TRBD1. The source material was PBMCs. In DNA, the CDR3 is TGCGCCAGCAGCCCCCTCCGGGACAGTGACTACAATGAGCAGTTCTTC. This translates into CASSPLRDSDYNEQFF.